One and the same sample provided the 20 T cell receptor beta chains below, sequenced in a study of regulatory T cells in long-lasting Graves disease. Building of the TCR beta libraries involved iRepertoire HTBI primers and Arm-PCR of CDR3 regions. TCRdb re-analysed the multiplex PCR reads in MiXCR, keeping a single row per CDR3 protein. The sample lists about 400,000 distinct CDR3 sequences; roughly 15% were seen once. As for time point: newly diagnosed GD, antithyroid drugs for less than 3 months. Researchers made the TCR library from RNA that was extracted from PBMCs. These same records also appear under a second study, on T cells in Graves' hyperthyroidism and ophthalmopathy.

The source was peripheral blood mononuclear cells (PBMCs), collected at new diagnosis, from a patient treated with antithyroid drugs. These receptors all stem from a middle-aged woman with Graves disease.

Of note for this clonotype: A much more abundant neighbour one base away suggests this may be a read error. For the CDR3, the DNA is TGTGCCACCAGTGACCCGGGACAGGGAAGTGCCTCAGATATGCAGTATTTT. Encoded protein: CATSDPGQGSASDMQYF. The genes are TRBV24-1 and TRBJ2-3; the match to TRBD1 covers 9 bases. The CDR3 has 17 residues. Germline V CDR1 and CDR2: KGHDR, SFDVKD.

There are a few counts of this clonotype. The CDR3 nucleotides are TGTGCCAGCAGCAAACCTAGCGAACCGAACACCGGGGAGCTGTTTTTT. It is translated as CASSKPSEPNTGELFF. The chain couples TRBV3-1 to TRBJ2-2, with TRBD2 as a possible D gene (6 bases). Germline CDR1 and CDR2: LGHDT and YNNKEL (reference sequence). V lost 5 bases to trimming and J lost 0 bases, with 13 bases between them. CDR3 length: 16 residues.

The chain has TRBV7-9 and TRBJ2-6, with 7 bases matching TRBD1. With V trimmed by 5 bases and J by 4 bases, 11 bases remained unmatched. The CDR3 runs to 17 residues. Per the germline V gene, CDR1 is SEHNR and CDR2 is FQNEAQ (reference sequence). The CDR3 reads CASSGAGTVLGANVLTF. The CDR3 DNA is TGTGCCAGCAGCGGCGCCGGGACAGTGCTAGGGGCCAACGTCCTGACTTTC.

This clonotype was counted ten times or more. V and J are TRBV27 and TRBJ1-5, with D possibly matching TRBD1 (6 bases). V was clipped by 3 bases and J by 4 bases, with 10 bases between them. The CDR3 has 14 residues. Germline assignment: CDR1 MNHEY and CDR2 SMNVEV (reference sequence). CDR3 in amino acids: CASSFQGRNQPQHF. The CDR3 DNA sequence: TGTGCCAGCAGTTTCCAGGGGAGAAATCAGCCCCAGCATTTT.

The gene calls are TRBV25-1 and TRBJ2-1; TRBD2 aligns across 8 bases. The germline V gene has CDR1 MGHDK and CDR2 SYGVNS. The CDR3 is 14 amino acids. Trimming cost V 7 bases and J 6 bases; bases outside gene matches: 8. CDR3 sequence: CASIKSGTSNEQFF. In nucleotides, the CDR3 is TGTGCCAGCATCAAATCCGGGACTAGCAATGAGCAGTTCTTC.

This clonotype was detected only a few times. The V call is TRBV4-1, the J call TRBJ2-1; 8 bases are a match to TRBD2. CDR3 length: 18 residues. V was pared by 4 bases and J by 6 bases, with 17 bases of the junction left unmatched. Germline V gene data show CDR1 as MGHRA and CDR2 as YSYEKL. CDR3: CASSLGLSGSSTGNEQFF. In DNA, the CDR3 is TGCGCCAGCAGCCTCGGTCTAAGCGGGAGCAGTACGGGCAATGAGCAGTTCTTC.

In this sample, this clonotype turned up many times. The CDR3 region is CASSEAKGRQGQDSPLHF. The CDR3 nucleotides read TGTGCCAGCAGTGAAGCCAAAGGGAGGCAGGGGCAGGATTCACCCCTCCACTTT. The chain couples TRBV6-1 to TRBJ1-6, with D possibly being TRBD1 (6 bases). The CDR3 contains 18 residues. CDR1 is MNHNS, CDR2 SASEGT, per germline. The ends were cut back, 0 bases at V and 8 bases at J, with 20 bases in the middle.

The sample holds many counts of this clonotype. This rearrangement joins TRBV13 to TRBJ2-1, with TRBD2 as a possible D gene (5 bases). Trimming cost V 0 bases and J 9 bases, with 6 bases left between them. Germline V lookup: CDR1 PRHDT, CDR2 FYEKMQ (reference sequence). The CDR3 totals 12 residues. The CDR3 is CASSLGRGEQFF. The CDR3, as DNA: TGTGCCAGCAGCTTAGGCCGGGGTGAGCAGTTCTTC. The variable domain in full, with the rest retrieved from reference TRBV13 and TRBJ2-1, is AAGVIQSPRHLIKEKRETATLKCYPIPRHDTVYWYQQGPGQDPQFLISFYEKMQSDKGSIPDRFSAQQFSDYHSELNMSSLELGDSALYFCASSLGRGEQFFGPGTRLTVL.

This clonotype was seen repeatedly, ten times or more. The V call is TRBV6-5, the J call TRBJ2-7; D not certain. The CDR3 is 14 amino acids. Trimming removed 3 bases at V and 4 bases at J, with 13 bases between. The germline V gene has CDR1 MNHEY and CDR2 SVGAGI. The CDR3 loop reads CASSYAQRRYEQYF. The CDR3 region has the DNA TGTGCCAGCAGTTATGCACAGAGACGGTACGAGCAGTACTTC.

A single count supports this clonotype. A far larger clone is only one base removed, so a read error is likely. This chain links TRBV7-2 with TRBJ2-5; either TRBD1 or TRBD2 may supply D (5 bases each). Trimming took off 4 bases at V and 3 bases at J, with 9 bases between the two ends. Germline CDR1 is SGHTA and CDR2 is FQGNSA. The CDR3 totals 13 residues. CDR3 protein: CASSSGTEETQYF. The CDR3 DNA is TGTGCCAGCAGCTCCGGGACCGAAGAGACCCAGTACTTC.

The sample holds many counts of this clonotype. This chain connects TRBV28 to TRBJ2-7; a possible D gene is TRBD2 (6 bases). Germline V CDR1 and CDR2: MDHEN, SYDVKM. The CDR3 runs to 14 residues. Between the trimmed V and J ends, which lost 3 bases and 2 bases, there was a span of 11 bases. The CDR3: CASSFRRAPYEQYF. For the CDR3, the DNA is TGTGCCAGCAGTTTCCGGAGGGCCCCCTACGAGCAGTACTTC.

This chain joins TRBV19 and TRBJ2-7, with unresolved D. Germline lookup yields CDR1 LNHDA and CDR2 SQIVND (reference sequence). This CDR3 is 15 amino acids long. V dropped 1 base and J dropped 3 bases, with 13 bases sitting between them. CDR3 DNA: TGTGCCAGTAGTATAGGCCAGACTCACCTCTACGAGCAGTACTTC. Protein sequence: CASSIGQTHLYEQYF.

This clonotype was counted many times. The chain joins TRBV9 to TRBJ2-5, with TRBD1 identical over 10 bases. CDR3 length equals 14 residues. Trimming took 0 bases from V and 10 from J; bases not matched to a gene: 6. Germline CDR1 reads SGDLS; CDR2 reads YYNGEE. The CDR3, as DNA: TGTGCCAGCAGCGTAGGGGACAGGGGTGGTGGCCAGTACTTC. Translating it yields CASSVGDRGGGQYF. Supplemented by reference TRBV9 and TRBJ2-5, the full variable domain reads DSGVTQTPKHLITATGQRVTLRCSPRSGDLSVYWYQQSLDQGLQFLIQYYNGEERAKGNILERFSAQQFPDLHSELNLSSLELGDSALYFCASSVGDRGGGQYFGPGTRLLVL.

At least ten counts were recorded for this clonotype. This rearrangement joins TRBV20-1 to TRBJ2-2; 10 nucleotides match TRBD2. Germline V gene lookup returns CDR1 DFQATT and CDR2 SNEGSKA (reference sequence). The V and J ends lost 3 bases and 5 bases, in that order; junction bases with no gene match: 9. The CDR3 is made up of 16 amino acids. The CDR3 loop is CSASPASGSLTGELFF. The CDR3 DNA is TGCAGTGCTAGTCCCGCTAGCGGGAGTCTAACCGGGGAGCTGTTTTTT.

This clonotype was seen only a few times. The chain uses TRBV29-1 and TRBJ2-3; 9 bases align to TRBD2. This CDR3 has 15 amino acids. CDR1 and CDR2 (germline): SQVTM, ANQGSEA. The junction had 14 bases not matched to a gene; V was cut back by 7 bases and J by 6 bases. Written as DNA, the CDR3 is TGCAGCGCCTTCAGACTAGCGGAGGCCGGGGATACGCAGTATTTT. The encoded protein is CSAFRLAEAGDTQYF.

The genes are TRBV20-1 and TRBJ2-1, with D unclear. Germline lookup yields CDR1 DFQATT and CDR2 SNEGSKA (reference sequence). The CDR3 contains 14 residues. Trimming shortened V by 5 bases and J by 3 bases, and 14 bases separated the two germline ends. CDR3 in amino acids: CSAYSRSYYNEQFF. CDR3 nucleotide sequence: TGCAGTGCTTACAGCCGTTCTTACTACAATGAGCAGTTCTTC.

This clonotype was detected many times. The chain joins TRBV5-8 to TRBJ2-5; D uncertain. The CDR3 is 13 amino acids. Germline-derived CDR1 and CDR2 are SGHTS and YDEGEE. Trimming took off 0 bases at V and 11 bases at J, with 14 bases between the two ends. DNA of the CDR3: TGTGCCAGCAGCTTGGATGGTTGGCAGTGGCAGTACTTC. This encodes CASSLDGWQWQYF.

CDR3 nucleotides: TGTGCCAGCAGCCAAGATCCCTTGGCAGTGAGTAGCGGGAGCTCCTACGAGCAGTACTTC. Translation: CASSQDPLAVSSGSSYEQYF. The V call is TRBV4-2, the J call TRBJ2-7, with 9 bases identical to TRBD2. This CDR3 has 20 residues. The V gene's germline CDR1 is LGHNA and CDR2 YNFKEQ. Losses at the gene ends were 0 bases for V and 0 bases for J; bases not matched to a gene: 15.

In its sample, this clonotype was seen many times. The CDR3 nucleotides are TGTGCCATCAGTGAAGGACAGGCCCTCCAAGAGACCCAGTACTTC. It yields the protein CAISEGQALQETQYF. The V and J genes are TRBV10-3 and TRBJ2-5; 7 positions agree with TRBD1. Per germline, CDR1 ENHRY and CDR2 SYGVKD. The CDR3 is 15 residues long. J was trimmed by 1 base and V by 3 bases; bases with no gene match: 5.

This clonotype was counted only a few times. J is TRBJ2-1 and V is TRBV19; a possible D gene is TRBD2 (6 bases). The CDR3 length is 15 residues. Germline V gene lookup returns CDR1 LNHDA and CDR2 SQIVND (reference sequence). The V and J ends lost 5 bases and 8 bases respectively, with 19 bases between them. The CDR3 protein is CASSATAGSGYEQFF. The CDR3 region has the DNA TGTGCCAGTAGTGCCACCGCGGGATCGGGCTATGAGCAGTTCTTC.